Below, one TCR beta chain is given with its context. Its specificity is unknown. The sample originates from a study of shared clonotypes between healthy human individuals. The repertoire was sequenced with immunoSEQ multiplex PCR; TCRdb's copy has only in-frame clones and lacks some. This repertoire shows over a million clones, around 78% found once; its top ten account for 0.5% to 0.6%. Trimming cost V 6 bases and J 2 bases, with 10 bases left between them. Germline V gene data show CDR1 as SNHLY and CDR2 as FYNNEI. This CDR3 is built from 14 residues. Notes on the study in general: Between a few donors, naive CD4 clonotypes were shared at a level of around 4.9%. The study drew on few donors, limiting represented genetic and exposure-history diversity.

Sequencing input: memory CD4+ T cells from PBMCs. Subset of the sample: CD45RA-negative fraction. The origin of this receptor is a man younger than 35 in good health. Some clones in this sample may be carry-over from other donors' samples. This sequence joins TRBV2 and TRBJ2-2, with TRBD1 as a possible D gene (5 bases). CDR3: CASRADSNTGELFF. The CDR3 DNA follows: TGTGCCAGCAGGGCCGACAGTAACACCGGGGAGCTGTTTTTT.